This TCR beta chain was sequenced for a study of identical twins (dated by TCRdb to the mid-2010s). Turning to the overall study: The study deep-sequenced TCR alpha and beta repertoires from monozygotic twins, unrelated adults of various ages and cord blood to test whether fetal clonotypes persist. To rule out contamination, replicate twin experiments were performed at different times with different library preparation protocols.

At the junction V is shortened by 2 bases and J by 8 bases, with 7 bases in between. The germline V gene (reference sequence) sets CDR1 to LGHDT and CDR2 to YNNKEL. From the cysteine up to the phenylalanine, the CDR3 has a length of 12 residues. Of the read, only the CDR3 DNA is kept; its 36 bases are in frame from base 1. The sample holds a few counts of this clonotype. Its antigen remains unidentified. Base qualities are not at hand, and no much larger clone is one base apart. The protocol used for the library was 5' RACE. TCRdb names Illumina HiSeq 2000 as the instrument used. Template switching added a universal primer binding site, and the final cDNA carried a unique molecular identifier that allowed TCR cDNA molecules to be counted accurately. First-strand cDNA for TCR alpha and beta chains was synthesized from specific primers in the conserved constant-segment region. Each cDNA library was double barcoded, with a SMART-Mk sample barcode plus Illumina barcodes, to control for contamination. TruSeq adapter sequences, together with Illumina sample barcodes, were added in two successive PCR steps. Sequencing of the TCR alpha and beta cDNA libraries was done on the Illumina HiSeq platform using custom primers. On the study's bioinformatics: MiGEC processed the raw reads to extract unique molecular identifiers, while MiXCR was used to determine the CDR3 positions. Recombination models were inferred per individual with the repgenHMM and IGoR tools using an EM algorithm. Shared clonotype analysis was performed with the tcR package in R, normalizing sharing by the product of cloneset sizes. Out-of-frame nonproductive sequences were analyzed to study raw recombination free of thymic and clonal selection effects. The public sequencing data were trimmed at Q25 with fastp and processed into clonotypes with MiXCR by TCRdb, which kept only in-frame beta chains. Entries that share a CDR3 protein sequence are merged under the most common genes and DNA. The V and J calls were determined by TCRdb, not by the authors. Present in this sample are about 520,000 distinct CDR3 sequences, approximately 22% of which were seen just once. Around 0.9% of the sample is held by the ten biggest clonotypes.

Every donor was a healthy Caucasian. Three pairs of female monozygotic twins, all aged about 18 to 30 years, made up the twin cohort. Positive isolation kits from Invitrogen were used to isolate CD4+ and CD8+ T cell populations. What the research found in general, with its limitations: Excess twin sharing in beta out-of-frame sequences was weaker because fewer shared sequences lowered the signal-to-noise ratio. Abundant cord blood beta clonotypes had fewer insertions, young adult naive repertoires showed a similar but weaker trend, and memory repertoires showed no such trend. Compared with coincidental sharing between unrelated individuals, out-of-frame TCR alpha sequences shared between twins showed an excess of sequences with low generation probability. Because the same donors could not be followed over many years, conclusions were based on cross-sectional statistical analysis. Out-of-frame TCR alpha sharing in monozygotic twins was systematically underestimated by recombination models, whereas sharing between unrelated individuals was in agreement with the recombination models. Zero-insertion analyses could be partly confounded by invariant T cells such as MAIT and iNKT, though diverse VJ usage argued against such confounding for most clonotypes.

These data were also reused for a study on T cells expressing NK-cell markers. The second publication reports: Under ten donors provided sorted CD3+CD56+NKG2C+, CD3+CD56+NKG2C- and CD3+CD56-NKG2C+ T-cell subsets, whose TCR beta-chain repertoires were profiled. Among the eight sequenced donors, only one was HCMV-seronegative, while the other seven were HCMV-seropositive. To restrict sorting to alphabetaTCR-expressing T cells, an anti-gammadeltaTCR antibody was added in several experiments. In six donors, the dominant CD3+CD56+NKG2C+ clonotypes were among the top 10 CD8+ clonotypes and accounted for about 1.0-8% of CD8+ T cells. Those dominant clonotypes were again the most abundant among CD3+CD56-NKG2C+ cells in a handful of donors, at about 25-65%. Whether the expanded NKG2C-expressing T cell clones were specific for HCMV antigens was left unclear. All eight donors whose samples were sequenced were randomly selected healthy volunteers, three of them men and five women. HCMV-specific IgG was detected in serum with a commercial ELISA kit to determine HCMV serostatus. MIGEC handled demultiplexing of the reads and grouping by UMI, while MiTCR was used to assemble and quantify clonotypes. To exclude erroneous sequences, any TCR cDNA sequence not supported by at least two reads was discarded. Downstream repertoire analysis used the tcR package, and clonotypes were matched across fractions by CDR3 nucleotide sequence plus V segment. VDJmatch was used to annotate antigen specificity against VDJdb, with one amino acid substitution in CDR3 allowed.

Sequencing was carried out using CD4+ T cells sorted from blood. The chain was built from TRBV3-1 and TRBJ1-3, with no D gene named confidently. This TCR came from a woman aged 18-29 years in good health. Here the CDR3 is given as CASSQLADTIYF. The nucleotides read TGTGCCAGCAGCCAACTCGCGGACACCATATATTTT.